The 16 T cell receptor beta chains below all came from one sample that was sequenced in a study of T-cell memory formation after mild COVID-19. Via MiXCR, TCRdb re-called the 5' RACE reads, giving one row per CDR3 protein. The sample contains around 320,000 distinct CDR3 sequences, 25% to 30% of which appear only once. Sequencing used PBMCs or a T cell subset sorted from them (not recorded which). The receptors here all came from an adult woman who had mild COVID-19 (a few samples of this study predate the infection). Cell type and time point are not known.

The CDR3 region has the DNA TGTGCCATCAGCCTTACAGGGTCCAATCAGCCCCAGCATTTT. This codes for CAISLTGSNQPQHF. The chain uses TRBV10-3 and TRBJ1-5, with D perhaps TRBD1 (6 bases). CDR3 length: 14 residues. The germline V gene has CDR1 ENHRY and CDR2 SYGVKD. V dropped 6 bases and J dropped 3 bases, with 12 bases sitting between them.

The gene calls are TRBV19 and TRBJ2-3; D may correspond to TRBD1 or TRBD2 (5 bases each). The CDR3 covers 15 residues. CDR1 and CDR2 from the germline V gene are LNHDA and SQIVND (reference sequence). V was pared by 6 bases and J by 2 bases, with 15 bases between. The CDR3 DNA follows: TGTGCCAGTAGCCACGGGACCTCTAACACAGATACGCAGTATTTT. Translated: CASSHGTSNTDTQYF.

A note on this clonotype: Because it lacks the conserved phenylalanine or tryptophan at the end, this CDR3 is likely a read error. This rearrangement joins TRBV7-9 to TRBJ2-1; 8 bases agree with TRBD2. V gave up 4 bases and J gave up 2 bases; unmatched junction bases: 7. CDR3 length equals 16 residues. Germline V lookup: CDR1 SEHNR, CDR2 FQNEAQ (reference sequence). CDR3 amino acids: CASSSPLAAAYNEQFL. The CDR3, as DNA: TGTGCCAGCAGCTCTCCACTAGCGGCGGCCTACAATGAGCAGTTCTTA.

This clonotype has more than one count but fewer than ten. The chain has TRBV4-1 and TRBJ1-4; D is ambiguous. Germline loops: CDR1 MGHRA, CDR2 YSYEKL. V was cut by 2 bases and J by 6 bases, with 16 bases left in between. The CDR3 totals 16 residues. The CDR3 loop is CASSQRMVNAYEKLFF. The CDR3 coding sequence is TGCGCCAGCAGCCAAAGGATGGTTAACGCTTATGAAAAACTGTTTTTT.

The chain employs TRBV24-1 and TRBJ2-3; 7 bases agree with TRBD1. Per the germline V gene, CDR1 is KGHDR and CDR2 is SFDVKD. V trimming: 7 bases; J trimming: 2 bases; junction bases outside the gene matches: 14. The CDR3 runs 17 residues. CDR3 region: CATSDDGTARLTDTQYF. For the CDR3, the DNA is TGTGCCACCAGCGATGATGGGACAGCCAGGCTCACAGATACGCAGTATTTT.

In its sample, this clonotype was seen a few times. The chain has TRBV10-3 and TRBJ2-3; D gene unclear. V lost 6 bases and J lost 2, with 15 bases in between. The CDR3 covers 15 residues. Germline CDR1 is ENHRY and CDR2 is SYGVKD. In DNA, the CDR3 is TGTGCCATCAGGACCTCGGCCCGACCCACAGATACGCAGTATTTT. Protein: CAIRTSARPTDTQYF.

The chain has TRBV12-3 or TRBV12-4 and TRBJ2-7; 7 bases align to TRBD2. The J segment lost 0 bases and the V segment lost 7 bases, leaving 9 bases of the junction unmatched. The CDR3 contains 15 residues. CDR3 sequence: CASKTGGRHSYEQYF. As DNA, the CDR3 is TGTGCCAGCAAGACCGGGGGGAGGCACTCCTACGAGCAGTACTTC.

The V and J genes are TRBV5-6 and TRBJ1-2, with D possibly TRBD1 on 5 matching bases. CDR3 length: 14 residues. The V end was cut by 4 bases, the J end by 4 bases, with 14 bases between. Germline lookup yields CDR1 SGHDT and CDR2 YYEEEE. This CDR3 is CASSRLRDAYGYTF. As DNA, the CDR3 is TGTGCCAGCAGCCGTTTGAGGGACGCCTATGGCTACACCTTC.

This chain joins TRBV18 and TRBJ1-1; D not resolved. This CDR3 contains 16 residues. The V end was cut by 3 bases, the J end by 3 bases, with 17 bases between. CDR1 KGHSH and CDR2 LQKENI come from the germline V gene. This CDR3 reads CASSPLGERWDTEAFF. CDR3 in DNA: TGTGCCAGCTCACCCCTCGGGGAACGTTGGGACACTGAAGCTTTCTTT.

The chain carries TRBV20-1 and TRBJ2-1; 7 nucleotides line up with TRBD2. Trimming cost V 0 bases and J 9 bases; bases outside gene matches: 14. CDR3 length: 16 residues. Germline CDR1 DFQATT, CDR2 SNEGSKA (reference sequence). The CDR3, as DNA: TGCAGTGCTAGAGATGGGGCGGGAGTAGTATGGAGTGAGCAGTTCTTC. It encodes CSARDGAGVVWSEQFF.

The V call is TRBV10-3, the J call TRBJ2-7, with 10 bases fitting TRBD2. J gave up 3 bases and V 7 bases, and 6 bases lay outside the gene matches. Looked up from germline, CDR1 is ENHRY and CDR2 is SYGVKD. This CDR3 region has 14 residues. The CDR3 region has the DNA TGTGCCATCACCCCTAGCGGGAGTAACTACGAGCAGTACTTC. Its protein product is CAITPSGSNYEQYF.

This clonotype was seen only a few times. CDR3 in amino acids: CASSQDQGGRTEAFF. The DNA for the CDR3 is TGCGCCAGCAGCCAAGATCAAGGGGGCAGGACTGAAGCTTTCTTT. The chain couples TRBV4-1 to TRBJ1-1; 7 nucleotides align to TRBD1. Unmatched junction bases numbered 6, after V lost 0 bases and J lost 5 bases. Germline lookup yields CDR1 MGHRA and CDR2 YSYEKL. This CDR3 has 15 amino acids.

This chain connects TRBV2 to TRBJ2-3; 12 positions agree with TRBD1. The CDR3 is 14 residues long. CDR1 is SNHLY, CDR2 FYNNEI, per germline. The ends lost 9 bases at V and 5 bases at J; junction bases unmatched: 6. CDR3: CARAGTGGRDTQYF. The CDR3, as DNA: TGTGCCAGGGCAGGGACAGGGGGCAGAGATACGCAGTATTTT.

The DNA of the CDR3 is TGTGCCAGCAGCGATCCGGCGGGGGCTTCGGCTTTCTTT. It yields the protein CASSDPAGASAFF. This sequence joins TRBV12-3 or TRBV12-4 and TRBJ1-1, with D maybe TRBD1 (6 bases). V lost 6 bases and J lost 11, with 19 bases in between. The CDR3 length is 13 residues.

This clonotype was recorded a few times. The chain couples TRBV12-3 or TRBV12-4 to TRBJ2-1; 12 bases map to TRBD1. The V gene end was trimmed by 2 bases and the J gene end by 9 bases; junction bases not matched to a gene: 14. The CDR3 length is 18 residues. The CDR3 bases are TGTGCCAGCAGTTTATCCCCCCTGAGGGACAGGGGGCAGGTTGAGCAGTTCTTC. Protein sequence: CASSLSPLRDRGQVEQFF.

Only a few counts were recorded for this clonotype. The chain employs TRBV2 and TRBJ1-2; 7 bases agree with TRBD1. CDR1 and CDR2 from the germline V gene are SNHLY and FYNNEI. J gave up 4 bases and V 7 bases, and 9 bases lay outside the gene matches. The CDR3 runs 14 residues. CDR3 DNA sequence: TGTGCCAGCAATCCAAGACAGGGTTTCTATGGCTACACCTTC. Translated, it gives CASNPRQGFYGYTF.